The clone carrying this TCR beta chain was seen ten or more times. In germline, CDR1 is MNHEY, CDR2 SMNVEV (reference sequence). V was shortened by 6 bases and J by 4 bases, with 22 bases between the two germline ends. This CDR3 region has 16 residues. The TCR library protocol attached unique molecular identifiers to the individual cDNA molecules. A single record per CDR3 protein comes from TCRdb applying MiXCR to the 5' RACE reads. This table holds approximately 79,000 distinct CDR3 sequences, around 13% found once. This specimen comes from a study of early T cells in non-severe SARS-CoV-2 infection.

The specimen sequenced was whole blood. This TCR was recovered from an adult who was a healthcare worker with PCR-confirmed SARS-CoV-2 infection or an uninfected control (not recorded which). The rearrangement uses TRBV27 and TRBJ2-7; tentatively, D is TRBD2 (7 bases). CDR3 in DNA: TGTGCCAGCAGGGATACCGGAGGGGGGGCAACATACGAGCAGTACTTC. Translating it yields CASRDTGGGATYEQYF.